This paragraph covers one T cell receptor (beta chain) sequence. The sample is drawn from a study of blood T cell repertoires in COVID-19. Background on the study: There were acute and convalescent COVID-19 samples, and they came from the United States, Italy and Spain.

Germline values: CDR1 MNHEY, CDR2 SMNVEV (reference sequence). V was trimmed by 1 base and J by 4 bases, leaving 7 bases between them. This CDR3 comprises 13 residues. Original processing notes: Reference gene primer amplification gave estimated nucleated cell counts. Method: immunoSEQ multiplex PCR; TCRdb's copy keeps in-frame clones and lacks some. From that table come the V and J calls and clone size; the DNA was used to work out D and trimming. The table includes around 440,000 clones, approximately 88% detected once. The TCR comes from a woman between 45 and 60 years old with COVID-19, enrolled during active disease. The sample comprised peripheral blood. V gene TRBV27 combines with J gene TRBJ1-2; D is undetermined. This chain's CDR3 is CASSLYPGYGYTF. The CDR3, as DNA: TGTGCCAGCAGTTTATATCCAGGCTATGGCTACACCTTC.